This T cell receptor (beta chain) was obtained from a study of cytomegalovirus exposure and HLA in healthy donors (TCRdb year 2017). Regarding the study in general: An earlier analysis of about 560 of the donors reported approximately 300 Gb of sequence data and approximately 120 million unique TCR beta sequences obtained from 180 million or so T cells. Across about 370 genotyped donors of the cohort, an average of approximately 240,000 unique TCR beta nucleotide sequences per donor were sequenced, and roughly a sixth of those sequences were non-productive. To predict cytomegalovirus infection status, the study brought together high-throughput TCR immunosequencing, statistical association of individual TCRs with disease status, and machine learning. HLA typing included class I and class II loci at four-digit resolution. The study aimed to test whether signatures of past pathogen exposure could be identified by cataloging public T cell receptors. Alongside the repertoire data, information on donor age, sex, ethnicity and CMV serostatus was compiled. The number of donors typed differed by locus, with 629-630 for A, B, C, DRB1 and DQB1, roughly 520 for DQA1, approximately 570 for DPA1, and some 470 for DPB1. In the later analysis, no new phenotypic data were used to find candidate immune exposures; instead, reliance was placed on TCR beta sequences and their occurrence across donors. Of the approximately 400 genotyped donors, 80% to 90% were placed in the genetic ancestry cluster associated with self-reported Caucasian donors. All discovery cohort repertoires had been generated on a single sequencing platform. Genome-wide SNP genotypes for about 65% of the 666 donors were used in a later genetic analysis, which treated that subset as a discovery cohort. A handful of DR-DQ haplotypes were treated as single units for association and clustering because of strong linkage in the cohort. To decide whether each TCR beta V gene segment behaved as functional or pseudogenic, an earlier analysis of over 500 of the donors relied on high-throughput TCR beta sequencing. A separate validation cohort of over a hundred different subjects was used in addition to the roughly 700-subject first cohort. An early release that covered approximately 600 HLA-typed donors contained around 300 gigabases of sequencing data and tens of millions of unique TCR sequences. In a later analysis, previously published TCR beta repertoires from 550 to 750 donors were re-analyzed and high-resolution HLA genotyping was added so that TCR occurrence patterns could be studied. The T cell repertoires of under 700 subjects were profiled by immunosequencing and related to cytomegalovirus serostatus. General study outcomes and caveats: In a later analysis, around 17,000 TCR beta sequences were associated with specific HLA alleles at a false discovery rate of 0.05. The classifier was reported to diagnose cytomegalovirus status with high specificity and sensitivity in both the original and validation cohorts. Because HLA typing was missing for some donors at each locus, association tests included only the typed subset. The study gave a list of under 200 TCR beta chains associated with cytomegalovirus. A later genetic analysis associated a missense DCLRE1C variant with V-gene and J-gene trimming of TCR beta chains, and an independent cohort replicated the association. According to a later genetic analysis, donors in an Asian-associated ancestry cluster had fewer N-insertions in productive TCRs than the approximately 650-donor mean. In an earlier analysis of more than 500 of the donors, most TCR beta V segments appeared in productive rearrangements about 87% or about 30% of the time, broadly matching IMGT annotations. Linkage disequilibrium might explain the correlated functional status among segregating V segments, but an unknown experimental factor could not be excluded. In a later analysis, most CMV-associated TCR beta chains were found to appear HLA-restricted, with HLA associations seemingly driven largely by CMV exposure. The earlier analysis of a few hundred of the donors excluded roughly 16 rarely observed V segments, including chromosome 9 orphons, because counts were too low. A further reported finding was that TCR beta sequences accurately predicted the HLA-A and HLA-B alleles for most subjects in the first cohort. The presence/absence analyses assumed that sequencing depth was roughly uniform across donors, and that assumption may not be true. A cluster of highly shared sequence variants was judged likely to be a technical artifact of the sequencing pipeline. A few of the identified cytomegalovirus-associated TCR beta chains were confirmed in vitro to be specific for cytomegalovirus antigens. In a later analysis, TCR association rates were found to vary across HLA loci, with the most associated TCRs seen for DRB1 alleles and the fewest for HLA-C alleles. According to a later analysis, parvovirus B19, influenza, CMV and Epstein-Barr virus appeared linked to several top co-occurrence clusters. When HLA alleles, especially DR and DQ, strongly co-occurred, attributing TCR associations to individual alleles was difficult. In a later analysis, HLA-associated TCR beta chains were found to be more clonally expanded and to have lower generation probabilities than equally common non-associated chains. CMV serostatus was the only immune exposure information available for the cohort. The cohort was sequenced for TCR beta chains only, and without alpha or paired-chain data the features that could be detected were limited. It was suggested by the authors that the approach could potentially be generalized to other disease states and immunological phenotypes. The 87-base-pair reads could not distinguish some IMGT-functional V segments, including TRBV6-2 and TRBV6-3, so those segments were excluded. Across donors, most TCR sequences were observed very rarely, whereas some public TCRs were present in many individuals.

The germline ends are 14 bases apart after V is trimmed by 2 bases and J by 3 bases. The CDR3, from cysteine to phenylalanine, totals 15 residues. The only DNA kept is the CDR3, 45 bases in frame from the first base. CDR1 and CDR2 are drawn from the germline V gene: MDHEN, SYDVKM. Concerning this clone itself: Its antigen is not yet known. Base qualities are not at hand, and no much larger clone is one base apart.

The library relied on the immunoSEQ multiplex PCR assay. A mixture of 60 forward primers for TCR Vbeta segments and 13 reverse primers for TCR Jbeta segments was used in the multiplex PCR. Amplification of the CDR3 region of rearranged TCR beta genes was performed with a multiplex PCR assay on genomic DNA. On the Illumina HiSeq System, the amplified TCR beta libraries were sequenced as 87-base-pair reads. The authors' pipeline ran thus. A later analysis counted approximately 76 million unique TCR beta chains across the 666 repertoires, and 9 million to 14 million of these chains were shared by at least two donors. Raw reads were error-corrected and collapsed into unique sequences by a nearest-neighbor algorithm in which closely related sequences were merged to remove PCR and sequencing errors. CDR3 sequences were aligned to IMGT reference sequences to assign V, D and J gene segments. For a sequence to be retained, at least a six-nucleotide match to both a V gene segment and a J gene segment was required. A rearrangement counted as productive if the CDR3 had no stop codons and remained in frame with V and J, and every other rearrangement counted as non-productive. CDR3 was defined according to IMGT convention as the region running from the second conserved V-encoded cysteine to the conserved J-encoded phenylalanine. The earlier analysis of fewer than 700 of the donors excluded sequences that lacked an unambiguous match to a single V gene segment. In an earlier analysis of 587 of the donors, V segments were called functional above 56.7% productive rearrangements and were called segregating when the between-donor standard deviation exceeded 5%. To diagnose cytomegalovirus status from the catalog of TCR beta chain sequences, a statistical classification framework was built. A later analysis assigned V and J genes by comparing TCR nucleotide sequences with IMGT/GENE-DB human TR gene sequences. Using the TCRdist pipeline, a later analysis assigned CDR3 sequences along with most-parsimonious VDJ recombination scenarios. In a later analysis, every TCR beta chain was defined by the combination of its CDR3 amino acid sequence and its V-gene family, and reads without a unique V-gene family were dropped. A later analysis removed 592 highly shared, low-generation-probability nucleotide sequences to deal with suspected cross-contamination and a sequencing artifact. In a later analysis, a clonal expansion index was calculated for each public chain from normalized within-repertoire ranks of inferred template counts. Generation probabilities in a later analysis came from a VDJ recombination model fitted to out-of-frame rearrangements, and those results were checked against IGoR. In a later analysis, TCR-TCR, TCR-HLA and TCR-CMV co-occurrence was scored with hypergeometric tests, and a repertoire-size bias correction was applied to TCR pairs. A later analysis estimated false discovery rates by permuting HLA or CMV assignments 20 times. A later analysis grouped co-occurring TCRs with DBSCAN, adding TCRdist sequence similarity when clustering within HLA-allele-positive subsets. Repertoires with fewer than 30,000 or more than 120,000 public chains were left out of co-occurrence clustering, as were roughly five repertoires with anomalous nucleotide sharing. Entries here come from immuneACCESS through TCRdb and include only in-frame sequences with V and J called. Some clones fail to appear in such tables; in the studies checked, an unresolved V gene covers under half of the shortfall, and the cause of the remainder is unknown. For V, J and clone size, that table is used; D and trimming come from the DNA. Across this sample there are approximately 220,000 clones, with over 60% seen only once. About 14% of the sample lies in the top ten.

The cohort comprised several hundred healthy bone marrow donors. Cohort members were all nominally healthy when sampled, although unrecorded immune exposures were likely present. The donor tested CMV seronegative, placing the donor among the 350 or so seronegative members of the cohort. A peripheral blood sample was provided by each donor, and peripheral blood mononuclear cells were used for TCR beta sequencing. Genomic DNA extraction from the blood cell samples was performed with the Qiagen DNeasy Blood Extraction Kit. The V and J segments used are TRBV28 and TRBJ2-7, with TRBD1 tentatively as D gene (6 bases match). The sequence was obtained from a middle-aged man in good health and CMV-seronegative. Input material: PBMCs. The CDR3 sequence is CASSLGGQSHYEQYF. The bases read TGTGCCAGCAGTTTAGGGGGACAATCGCACTACGAGCAGTACTTC.